This T cell receptor (beta chain) appears in the sequencing data of a study of identifying expanded T cells in peripheral blood (dated 2019 in TCRdb). Regarding the study in general: Four technical replicates, made by sequencing separate aliquots from the same pool of genomic DNA, were compared pairwise. Study-wide conclusions, independent of this receptor: The authors expected that over much longer intervals, such as months to years, biological variance in healthy repertoires might increase even further. Both the number of clones called differentially abundant and the false-positive rate were significantly reduced by the beta-binomial model across all healthy-donor time intervals. The binomial model flagged about 1.1 differentially abundant clones between technical replicates but roughly 15 over roughly two weeks and roughly 20 over four weeks. Across all healthy donors, variance in clone template counts between approximately 2-week samples was found to increase significantly with total template count.

No immune events, such as infections, were documented for the healthy donors during the collection period. Time-dependent variance in a beta-binomial model of T-cell clone differential abundance was calibrated using healthy-donor blood repertoires as a training cohort. The training cohort comprised approximately 10 healthy donors, 3 female and 7 male. On average the donors were around 45 years old, and their ages spanned roughly 29 to 70 years. Whole blood, obtained from a commercial supplier, was collected from each healthy donor at three time points spaced approximately 15 days apart. For immunosequencing, genomic DNA was extracted from unsorted whole blood. With respect to this clone: This clone's antigen is unknown. Qualities for individual bases were not recorded, and no much larger clone is one base off.

The immunoSEQ Assay, which uses bias-controlled multiplex PCR amplification of genomic DNA, was used to profile TCRbeta CDR3 regions. Per the original workflow: The absolute abundance of each unique TCRbeta CDR3 region was quantified after sequences were collapsed and filtered. Two models were used to test differential abundance: a binomial model (Fisher-equivalent) and a beta-binomial model that adds time-dependent variance fitted from healthy donors. Clones with fewer than 5 combined templates were removed, and differential abundance was called for clones with a Benjamini-Hochberg FDR below 0.01. In the beta-binomial model, variance was expressed as a function of the total template count across the two samples, in the form v = (b*log(k)+a)^2. Held by TCRdb, this immuneACCESS table contains in-frame sequences only and omits some clones. Under half of the omission traces to an unresolved V gene where checked; the cause of the rest is unknown. V and J calls and clone size follow that table, whereas D and trimming were derived from the DNA. The sample table shows tens of thousands of clones, and over 80% are seen once. The ten largest clones represent about 20% of the sample.

The junction shows trimming of 7 bases on V and 6 bases on J, plus 19 bases between the germline ends. CDR1 LNHDA and CDR2 SQIVND are derived from the germline V gene (reference sequence). The CDR3 contains 14 residues, cysteine and phenylalanine counted. Solely the CDR3 DNA is kept, with 42 bases framed from the first base. The sequencing sample was made of blood. The origin of this receptor is a person aged 18 to 75 in good health. The chain couples TRBV19 to TRBJ2-7, with the D gene not confidently named. In nucleotide form, the sequence is TGTGCCAGTACCCCGGGCACAGCCGTTTCCGAGCAGTACTTC. Its protein reads: CASTPGTAVSEQYF.